This section outlines one T cell receptor (beta chain) sequence together with its context. The record originates from a study of blood T cell repertoires in COVID-19. Using immunoSEQ multiplex PCR, the repertoire was profiled, and TCRdb retains in-frame clones only, with some absent. The table has 450,000 to 500,000 clones, around 90% seen once. This CDR3 is 14 amino acids long. CDR1 is LNHNV and CDR2 is YYDKDF in the germline V gene (reference sequence). Trimming at V came to 2 bases and at J to 12 bases, leaving 7 bases not matched to a gene. V is TRBV15 and J is TRBJ1-6, with 7 bases identical to TRBD1. Sequencing used PBMCs or T cells enriched from blood (not recorded which). The TCR was taken from a young woman who had recovered from COVID-19. The CDR3: CATSRSAGGEPLHF. The CDR3 region has the DNA TGTGCCACCAGCAGATCCGCAGGGGGAGAACCCCTCCACTTT.